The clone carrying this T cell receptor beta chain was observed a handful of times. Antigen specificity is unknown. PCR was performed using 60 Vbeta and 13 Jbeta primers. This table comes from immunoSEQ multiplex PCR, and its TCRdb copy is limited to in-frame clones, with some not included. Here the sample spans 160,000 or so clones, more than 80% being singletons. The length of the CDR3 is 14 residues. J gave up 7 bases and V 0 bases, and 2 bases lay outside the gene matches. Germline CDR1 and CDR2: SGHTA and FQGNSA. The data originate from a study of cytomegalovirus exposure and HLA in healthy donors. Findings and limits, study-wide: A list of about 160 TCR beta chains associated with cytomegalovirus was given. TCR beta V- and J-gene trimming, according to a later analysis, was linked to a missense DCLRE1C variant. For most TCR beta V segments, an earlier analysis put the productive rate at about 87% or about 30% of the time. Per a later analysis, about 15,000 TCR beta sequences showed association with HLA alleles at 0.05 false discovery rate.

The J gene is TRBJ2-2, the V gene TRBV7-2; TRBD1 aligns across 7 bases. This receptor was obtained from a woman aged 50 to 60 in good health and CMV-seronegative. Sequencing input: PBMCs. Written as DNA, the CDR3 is TGTGCCAGCAGCTTAGCGCCAGGGGGCGGGGAGCTGTTTTTT. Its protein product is CASSLAPGGGELFF.